The 27 T cell receptor beta chains below all came from one sample that was sequenced in a study of T cell repertoires in cytomegalovirus infection (dated by TCRdb to the late 2010s). TCRdb names Illumina HiSeq 1500 as the instrument used. TCRdb handled the public reads itself, with Q25 trimming in fastp and clone calling in MiXCR, and kept productive beta chains. Each entry merges the rows of one CDR3 protein and shows their most common DNA and genes. Across this sample there are about 830,000 distinct CDR3 sequences, with around a third seen only once. The ten largest account for roughly 12% of the sample. These receptors have no known antigen. The meaning of the sample's treatment or condition label: in vitro stimulation with specific CMV peptide epitopes to enrich CMV-specific T cells. The sequences come from cultured CD8+ T cells from PBMCs, collected from culture after CMV antigen stimulation. These receptors all stem from a human donor in good health (CMV status not recorded). Some clones in this sample may be carry-over from other donors' samples.

The rearrangement joins TRBV7-9 to TRBJ2-3, with 7 bases matching TRBD1. Germline values: CDR1 SEHNR, CDR2 FQNEAQ (reference sequence). This CDR3 contains 18 residues. J lost 0 bases, V lost 4 bases, and 13 bases had no gene match. CDR3 sequence (DNA): TGTGCCAGCAGCTCACCCCAGGGGGAGCTGACTAGCACAGATACGCAGTATTTT. This translates into CASSSPQGELTSTDTQYF.

This chain uses TRBV7-8 with TRBJ2-2, with 13 bases aligning to TRBD2. Germline V gene data show CDR1 as SGHVS and CDR2 as FQNEAQ. This CDR3 spans 16 amino acids. Unmatched junction bases numbered 12, after V lost 7 bases and J lost 10 bases. CDR3 sequence: CASNQPTSGGPEELFF. The DNA of the CDR3 is TGTGCCAGCAACCAACCGACTAGCGGGGGGCCGGAGGAGCTGTTTTTT.

This clonotype was recorded at least ten times. This chain links TRBV7-8 with TRBJ2-1; no reliable D call. The CDR3 spans 13 residues. Germline V gene data show CDR1 as SGHVS and CDR2 as FQNEAQ. Trimming cost V 5 bases and J 8 bases, with 13 bases left between them. CDR3 sequence reads: CASSLGMGYEQFF. The CDR3 nucleotides read TGTGCCAGCAGCCTAGGTATGGGTTATGAGCAGTTCTTC.

This clonotype showed up many times. This chain links TRBV7-6 with TRBJ2-6; D unresolved. Trimming shortened V by 3 bases and J by 0 bases, and 6 bases separated the two germline ends. Looked up from germline, CDR1 is SGHVS and CDR2 is FNYEAQ. The CDR3 covers 15 residues. The CDR3 loop reads CASSFRNSGANVLTF. The CDR3 nucleotides are TGTGCCAGCAGCTTCAGGAACTCTGGGGCCAACGTCCTGACTTTC.

This clonotype has a single count. Germline and junction disagree at one end, which may indicate a read error. The CDR3 reads CANSPGGGSAYNEQFF. The CDR3 coding sequence is TGTGCCAACAGTCCGGGTGGGGGTTCGGCCTACAATGAGCAGTTCTTC. The chain employs TRBV6-5 and TRBJ2-1; perhaps D is TRBD1 or TRBD2 (5 bases each). The CDR3 has 16 amino acids. Germline CDR1 MNHEY, CDR2 SVGAGI.

In this sample, this clonotype turned up a few times. V is TRBV20-1 and J is TRBJ2-1; TRBD2 matches at 10 bases. CDR1 is DFQATT, CDR2 SNEGSKA, per germline (reference sequence). This CDR3 is built from 16 residues. V was pared by 3 bases and J by 5 bases, with 10 bases of the junction left unmatched. CDR3 loop: CSASDPGLAANNEQFF. For the CDR3, the DNA is TGCAGTGCTAGTGACCCCGGACTAGCGGCGAACAATGAGCAGTTCTTC.

This clonotype was picked up a small number of times. CDR3 in amino acids: CASSIDPDRPLNQPQHF. CDR3 in DNA: TGTGCCAGTAGTATTGACCCGGACAGGCCTCTGAATCAGCCCCAGCATTTT. This chain joins TRBV19 and TRBJ1-5; 7 bases match TRBD1. V gave up 3 bases and J gave up 4 bases; unmatched junction bases: 12. The length of the CDR3 is 17 residues. CDR1 is LNHDA and CDR2 is SQIVND in the germline V gene (reference sequence).

This sequence joins TRBV6-6 and TRBJ2-7; 9 positions agree with TRBD1. The V and J ends lost 5 bases and 1 base, in that order; junction bases with no gene match: 15. This CDR3 has 18 amino acids. Germline V gives CDR1 MNHNY, CDR2 SVGAGI (reference sequence). CDR3 sequence reads: CASSLRGGTGMFSYEQYF. The CDR3 DNA is TGTGCCAGCAGTCTTAGAGGCGGGACAGGGATGTTTTCCTACGAGCAGTACTTC.

The chain recombines TRBV7-8 with TRBJ1-1; 9 nucleotides line up with TRBD1. The germline gives CDR1 SGHVS, CDR2 FQNEAQ. This CDR3 has 16 amino acids. V was pared by 3 bases and J by 5 bases, with 10 bases of the junction left unmatched. The CDR3 reads CASSLTRTGVGTEAFF. The CDR3, as DNA: TGTGCCAGCAGCTTGACGAGGACAGGGGTGGGAACTGAAGCTTTCTTT.

There are a few counts of this clonotype. The chain has TRBV5-6 and TRBJ1-1; D not certain. V dropped 1 base and J dropped 3 bases, with 7 bases sitting between them. Germline V gene sequence: CDR1 SGHDT, CDR2 YYEEEE. This CDR3 comprises 13 residues. The DNA for the CDR3 is TGTGCCAGCAGCTTGATTGGGGACACTGAAGCTTTCTTT. Protein: CASSLIGDTEAFF.

This clonotype has a handful of counts. This chain connects TRBV10-3 to TRBJ2-1; D is unresolved. The CDR3 is made up of 13 amino acids. The germline V gene has CDR1 ENHRY and CDR2 SYGVKD. V was clipped by 7 bases and J by 4 bases, with 11 bases between them. The CDR3 spells CAIISRDYNEQFF. The CDR3 DNA sequence: TGTGCCATCATTTCTAGGGATTACAATGAGCAGTTCTTC.

The V gene is TRBV29-1, the J gene TRBJ1-2, with D uncertain. This CDR3 contains 10 residues. Trimming pared 4 bases from V and 7 bases from J, leaving 7 bases between. CDR1 and CDR2 from the germline V gene are SQVTM and ANQGSEA. CDR3 in DNA: TGCAGCGTTGTCGACCGTGGCTACACCTTC. Amino acids: CSVVDRGYTF.

This clonotype appeared many times. The V and J genes are TRBV4-3 and TRBJ1-5; D remains unclear. The CDR3 runs 18 residues. Germline-derived CDR1 and CDR2 are LGHNA and YSLEER. V lost 0 bases and J 3 bases, leaving 18 bases between the germline ends. CDR3 nucleotide sequence: TGCGCCAGCAGCCAAGAACGGGTCGGTTCCGGCCTCAATCAGCCCCAGCATTTT. Its translation: CASSQERVGSGLNQPQHF.

The rearrangement uses TRBV4-1 and TRBJ2-7; D perhaps matches TRBD1 (5 bases). CDR3 length: 14 amino acids. V lost 0 bases to trimming and J lost 0 bases, with 6 bases between them. The germline CDR1 and CDR2 sequences are MGHRA and YSYEKL. The CDR3 nucleotides are TGCGCCAGCAGCCAAGAGACAGCCTCCTACGAGCAGTACTTC. Its protein is CASSQETASYEQYF.

Concerning this clonotype: This may be a read error, as it is one base from a much larger clone. J is TRBJ2-3 and V is TRBV7-2; TRBD2 might be the D (6 bases). Germline assignment: CDR1 SGHTA and CDR2 FQGNSA. The CDR3 runs to 13 residues. Trimming removed 6 bases from V and 5 bases from J, with 12 bases in between. CDR3 nucleotide sequence: TGTGCCAGCAGACCCCCCGGGGGAGATACGCAGTATTTT. Translating gives CASRPPGGDTQYF.

This rearrangement joins TRBV7-9 to TRBJ2-1, with a tentative D call TRBD2 (6 bases). CDR3 length equals 16 residues. Germline values: CDR1 SEHNR, CDR2 FQNEAQ (reference sequence). V shed 5 bases and J shed 4 bases, with 18 bases lying between them. CDR3 sequence reads: CASSPSGDAVYNEQFF. The CDR3 DNA reads as TGTGCCAGCAGCCCTTCGGGGGACGCAGTTTACAATGAGCAGTTCTTC.

The table lists this clonotype with many counts. The chain couples TRBV12-3 or TRBV12-4 to TRBJ2-5; D might be TRBD1 or TRBD2, each matching 5 bases. The CDR3 is 16 amino acids. V was pared by 6 bases and J by 5 bases, with 22 bases between. CDR3 residues: CASSFPPGPNPETQYF. Written as DNA, the CDR3 is TGTGCCAGCAGCTTCCCTCCGGGGCCCAACCCGGAGACCCAGTACTTC.

The chain carries TRBV7-8 and TRBJ2-7; 7 positions agree with TRBD1. CDR1 SGHVS and CDR2 FQNEAQ come from the germline V gene. This CDR3 contains 14 residues. V dropped 5 bases and J dropped 0; count of bases not matched to a gene: 4. CDR3 protein: CASSPGQHSYEQYF. CDR3 nucleotides: TGTGCCAGCAGCCCGGGACAGCACTCCTACGAGCAGTACTTC.

This clonotype is labeled as medium-sized. The rearrangement links TRBV7-2 to TRBJ2-7; weak D call: TRBD1 (6 bases). Trimming took off 0 bases at V and 2 bases at J, with 20 bases between the two ends. CDR1 is SGHTA, CDR2 FQGNSA, per germline. CDR3 size: 18 residues. CDR3 sequence reads: CASSLAAWTDLSPYEQYF. CDR3 coding DNA: TGTGCCAGCAGCTTAGCCGCCTGGACAGACCTATCCCCCTACGAGCAGTACTTC.

Points on this clonotype: An end of the junction does not agree with germline; a read error may underlie this. This chain joins TRBV7-9 and TRBJ2-2; D is possibly TRBD2 (5 bases). Per germline, CDR1 SEHNR and CDR2 FQNEAQ (reference sequence). The CDR3 spans 15 residues. The CDR3 region is CASSARWENTGVLFF. CDR3 in DNA: TGTGCCAGCAGCGCGCGGTGGGAGAACACCGGGGTGCTGTTTTTT.

The V and J genes are TRBV4-1 and TRBJ1-1; D call uncertain. V gave up 3 bases and J gave up 1 base, with 9 bases separating them. The CDR3 contains 14 residues. The V gene's germline CDR1 is MGHRA and CDR2 YSYEKL. CDR3: CASSQSTANTEAFF. Here the CDR3 DNA reads TGCGCCAGCAGCCAGTCAACAGCGAACACTGAAGCTTTCTTT.

The CDR3 loop reads CASSVTTGNTEAFF. As DNA, the CDR3 is TGTGCCAGCAGCGTAACGACAGGGAACACTGAAGCTTTCTTT. The chain joins TRBV9 to TRBJ1-1, with D possibly matching TRBD1 (6 bases). Germline loops: CDR1 SGDLS, CDR2 YYNGEE. The V end lost 1 base, the J end lost 1 base, and 8 bases lay between the germline ends. CDR3 length: 14 residues.

V usage is TRBV6-6 and J usage is TRBJ2-7; D may be TRBD1 (6 bases). CDR1 is MNHNY and CDR2 is SVGAGI in the germline V gene (reference sequence). There are 13 residues in the CDR3. Trimming took off 1 base at V and 7 bases at J, with 11 bases between the two ends. The CDR3 is CASSYYRAVEQYF. The CDR3 bases are TGTGCCAGCAGTTACTACAGGGCGGTGGAGCAGTACTTC.

The chain recombines TRBV12-3 or TRBV12-4 with TRBJ1-1, with D possibly matching TRBD1 (5 bases). The CDR3 is made up of 12 amino acids. The V end was cut by 5 bases, the J end by 11 bases, with 15 bases between. DNA of the CDR3: TGTGCCAGCAGTGGGACGGTAGTGTATGCTTTCTTT. This sequence encodes CASSGTVVYAFF.

CDR3 sequence: CASSFRIVVNRQPNSPLHF. The CDR3 DNA is TGTGCCAGCAGTTTTCGCATCGTTGTCAATCGACAGCCCAATTCACCCCTCCACTTT. The V and J genes are TRBV27 and TRBJ1-6; possible D gene TRBD1, 5 bases. CDR3 length: 19 amino acids. V lost 3 bases and J lost 7, with 25 bases in between. Germline assignment: CDR1 MNHEY and CDR2 SMNVEV (reference sequence).

This clonotype was seen a handful of times. V usage is TRBV12-3 or TRBV12-4 and J usage is TRBJ2-7; 7 nucleotides align to TRBD2. The V and J ends lost 5 bases and 4 bases, in that order; junction bases with no gene match: 8. The CDR3 has 14 residues. The chain's CDR3 is CASSPRGEGYEQYF. CDR3 nucleotides: TGTGCCAGCAGTCCACGGGGGGAAGGGTACGAGCAGTACTTC.

The V call is TRBV7-4, the J call TRBJ1-2; 9 bases fit TRBD1. Germline assignment: CDR1 SGHVT and CDR2 SQSDAQ. The junction had 8 bases not matched to a gene; V was cut back by 5 bases and J by 4 bases. This CDR3 is 15 amino acids long. The CDR3 DNA sequence: TGTGCCAGCAGCAGCTCGGGACAGGGAGGCTATGGCTACACCTTC. It specifies CASSSSGQGGYGYTF.